This T cell receptor beta chain is from a study of blood T cell repertoires in COVID-19. In the study overall: The United States, Italy and Spain were the sources of the acute and convalescent COVID-19 samples. The analysed material was cDNA or gDNA that came from T cells, B-cell-depleted T cells, or PBMCs.

In the study's own analysis: The authors estimated nucleated cell counts from reference gene primer amplification. Profiling relied on immunoSEQ multiplex PCR, and the TCRdb table lists in-frame clones only, not all of them. V, J and clone size are taken as reported in that table, and D and trimming were inferred from the DNA itself. The sample yields roughly 67,000 clones, roughly 90% seen once. The V end was cut by 3 bases, the J end by 2 bases, with 12 bases between. The length of the CDR3 is 15 residues. The germline V gene has CDR1 SGHRS and CDR2 YFSETQ. This clonotype was sampled from a woman in her fifties or sixties with acute or convalescent COVID-19. V usage is TRBV5-1 and J usage is TRBJ1-3; D might be TRBD1 (5 bases). Sequenced material: peripheral blood. CDR3: CASSSSWGAGNTIYF. CDR3 coding DNA: TGCGCCAGCAGCTCCTCCTGGGGCGCTGGAAACACCATATATTTT.